Presented here are 28 T cell receptor beta chains from one specimen sequenced in a study of shared clonotypes between healthy human individuals. Sequenced by immunoSEQ multiplex PCR; TCRdb stores in-frame clones only, minus some. The table records more than 1.2 million clones, less than 99% of them present only once. The specimen was naive CD4+ T cells sorted from blood. As for subset: CD45RA+ positively selected. These receptors were obtained from a man under 40 in good health.

This sequence joins TRBV19 and TRBJ1-5, with D perhaps TRBD1 (5 bases). This CDR3 is 15 amino acids long. CDR1 is LNHDA, CDR2 SQIVND, per germline (reference sequence). V was shortened by 6 bases and J by 0 bases, with 12 bases between the two germline ends. CDR3 amino acids: CASREQEDSNQPQHF. In nucleotides, the CDR3 is TGTGCCAGTAGGGAACAGGAGGATAGCAATCAGCCCCAGCATTTT. Full variable domain (missing parts from reference TRBV19 and TRBJ1-5): DGGITQSPKYLFRKEGQNVTLSCEQNLNHDAMYWYRQDPGQGLRLIYYSQIVNDFQKGDIAEGYSVSREKKESFPLTVTSAQKNPTAFYLCASREQEDSNQPQHFGDGTRLSIL.

The chain combines TRBV5-1 with TRBJ2-1; 7 bases align to TRBD1. CDR1 and CDR2 (germline): SGHRS, YFSETQ. There are 14 residues in the CDR3. After removal of 4 bases from V and 4 bases from J, the junction contained 5 bases not matched to a gene. The chain's CDR3 is CASSQGERYNEQFF. In nucleotides, the CDR3 is TGCGCCAGCAGCCAGGGGGAGCGGTACAATGAGCAGTTCTTC.

The chain has TRBV30 and TRBJ1-1, with TRBD1 identical over 7 bases. CDR1 and CDR2 (germline): GTSNPN, SVGIG (reference sequence). CDR3 length: 15 amino acids. V shed 3 bases, J shed 1 base, and the junction held 8 bases outside the gene matches. CDR3 loop: CAWRLRQGGNTEAFF. CDR3 coding DNA: TGTGCCTGGAGGCTTCGACAGGGAGGGAACACTGAAGCTTTCTTT.

This chain uses TRBV5-1 with TRBJ2-7, with TRBD1 matching over 12 bases. CDR3 size: 15 residues. J lost 7 bases, V lost 3 bases, and 8 bases had no gene match. The V gene's germline CDR1 is SGHRS and CDR2 YFSETQ. CDR3 in DNA: TGCGCCAGCAGCTCCCAGGGACAGGGGGCAGGGGAGCAGTACTTC. It translates to CASSSQGQGAGEQYF.

V usage is TRBV27 and J usage is TRBJ2-4; D unresolved. The CDR3 has 14 amino acids. Between the trimmed V and J ends, which lost 1 base and 6 bases, there was a span of 10 bases. Germline V gene data show CDR1 as MNHEY and CDR2 as SMNVEV (reference sequence). The DNA of the CDR3 is TGTGCCAGCAGTTTATTGGGATTGCCAAACATTCAGTACTTC. It yields the protein CASSLLGLPNIQYF.

This rearrangement joins TRBV10-3 to TRBJ2-2; D might be TRBD2 (5 bases). The germline V and J ends were trimmed by 10 bases and 3 bases, with 15 bases remaining between them. CDR1 and CDR2 (germline): ENHRY, SYGVKD. The CDR3 loop spans 14 amino acids. CDR3 amino acids: CATRGGYDTGELFF. CDR3 sequence (DNA): TGTGCCACCCGTGGCGGGTATGACACCGGGGAGCTGTTTTTT.

The rearrangement uses TRBV5-4 and TRBJ2-7; 12 bases are shared with TRBD2. The CDR3 covers 16 residues. V lost 6 bases and J lost 0; bases outside the gene matches: 7. The germline CDR1 and CDR2 sequences are SGHNT and YYREEE (reference sequence). The CDR3 loop is CASNPGLAGNSYEQYF. The CDR3 nucleotides read TGTGCCAGCAACCCTGGACTAGCGGGGAACTCCTACGAGCAGTACTTC.

This chain uses TRBV30 with TRBJ2-1; D could derive from TRBD1 or TRBD2 (5 bases each). Germline V gene lookup returns CDR1 GTSNPN and CDR2 SVGIG (reference sequence). Trimming removed 5 bases at V and 6 bases at J, with 11 bases between. The CDR3 extends over 12 amino acids. The CDR3 spells CAWDGGTNEQFF. CDR3 in DNA: TGTGCCTGGGATGGGGGAACCAATGAGCAGTTCTTC.

The chain recombines TRBV10-3 with TRBJ2-5, with TRBD1 matching 10 bases. Trimming removed 3 bases from V and 5 bases from J; junction bases left unmatched: 3. Per the germline V gene, CDR1 is ENHRY and CDR2 is SYGVKD. The CDR3 covers 14 residues. CDR3 residues: CAISDDRGLETQYF. Here the CDR3 DNA reads TGTGCCATCAGTGATGACAGGGGGCTTGAGACCCAGTACTTC.

The chain carries TRBV2 and TRBJ1-5, with D tentatively TRBD1 (6 bases). This CDR3 comprises 14 residues. Per the germline V gene, CDR1 is SNHLY and CDR2 is FYNNEI. Trimming left V 4 bases short and J 3 bases short, with 10 bases between. CDR3 nucleotides: TGTGCCAGCAGTGTTAGGGGGGACAATCAGCCCCAGCATTTT. Residues: CASSVRGDNQPQHF.

The V and J genes are TRBV28 and TRBJ2-3; 8 bases line up with TRBD2. Losses at the gene ends were 8 bases for V and 2 bases for J; bases not matched to a gene: 9. The germline V gene encodes CDR1 MDHEN and CDR2 SYDVKM. This CDR3 contains 15 residues. Here the CDR3 DNA reads TGTGCCAGCTTAGGTGGCGGGGGGCCCACAGATACGCAGTATTTT. Its protein product is CASLGGGGPTDTQYF.

A few counts support this clone. The rearrangement uses TRBV28 and TRBJ1-2; TRBD1 matches at 9 bases. Germline V gives CDR1 MDHEN, CDR2 SYDVKM. Trimming cost V 6 bases and J 5 bases; bases outside gene matches: 10. The CDR3 totals 15 residues. CDR3 loop: CASSPPVGTGYGYTF. DNA for the CDR3: TGTGCCAGCAGCCCCCCCGTAGGGACAGGGTATGGCTACACCTTC.

J is TRBJ1-3 and V is TRBV30; unclear D gene. Germline CDR1 and CDR2: GTSNPN and SVGIG (reference sequence). V was pared by 1 base and J by 2 bases, with 12 bases between. This CDR3 comprises 15 residues. The CDR3 spells CAWSAPRSAGNTIYF. DNA of the CDR3: TGTGCCTGGAGTGCCCCGCGGTCGGCTGGAAACACCATATATTTT.

The V and J genes are TRBV9 and TRBJ1-3; a possible D gene is TRBD1 (6 bases). The CDR3 runs 15 residues. CDR1 and CDR2 (germline): SGDLS, YYNGEE. Trimming removed 4 bases from V and 3 bases from J, with 14 bases in between. CDR3 sequence (DNA): TGTGCCAGCAGCTCAGGGGCCAGGGATGGAAACACCATATATTTT. Translated: CASSSGARDGNTIYF.

The chain is built from TRBV19 and TRBJ1-5, with TRBD1 matching over 8 bases. This CDR3 has 14 amino acids. V lost 4 bases, J lost 7 bases, and 6 bases stayed unmatched. Looked up from germline, CDR1 is LNHDA and CDR2 is SQIVND (reference sequence). This CDR3 reads CASSTRQGRQPQHF. The CDR3 nucleotides read TGTGCCAGTAGTACCCGACAGGGGAGGCAGCCCCAGCATTTT.

The chain is built from TRBV2 and TRBJ2-5; D call uncertain. The CDR3 spans 14 residues. In germline, CDR1 is SNHLY, CDR2 FYNNEI. V was cut by 6 bases and J by 5 bases, with 16 bases left in between. The CDR3 bases are TGTGCCAGCAGCCGACTGGTGGTGGGGGAGACCCAGTACTTC. This gives the protein CASSRLVVGETQYF.

This chain links TRBV18 with TRBJ2-7; 15 positions agree with TRBD2. V trimming: 3 bases; J trimming: 5 bases; junction bases outside the gene matches: 2. CDR3 size: 15 residues. Germline values: CDR1 KGHSH, CDR2 LQKENI. Here the CDR3 reads CASSPGLAGGNEQYF. CDR3 DNA: TGTGCCAGCTCACCGGGACTAGCGGGAGGAAACGAGCAGTACTTC.

The DNA of the CDR3 is TGTGCCAGCAGCGTAGGTACGGACACAGATACGCAGTATTTT. Its translation: CASSVGTDTDTQYF. The chain has TRBV9 and TRBJ2-3; D is unresolved. The CDR3 totals 14 residues. The V end was cut by 0 bases, the J end by 2 bases, with 7 bases between. Germline CDR1 is SGDLS and CDR2 is YYNGEE.

This chain uses TRBV9 with TRBJ2-7, with D tentatively TRBD1 (6 bases). Germline V gene sequence: CDR1 SGDLS, CDR2 YYNGEE. The ends were cut back, 4 bases at V and 3 bases at J, with 17 bases in the middle. This CDR3 is 15 amino acids long. Here the CDR3 DNA reads TGTGCCAGCAGCCACCACGGGACACCGGACTACGAGCAGTACTTC. Protein product: CASSHHGTPDYEQYF.

The J gene is TRBJ2-7, the V gene TRBV19; 8 nucleotides align to TRBD1. This CDR3 spans 15 amino acids. The trim removed 6 bases at V and 0 bases at J, leaving 7 bases unmatched. Germline V gene lookup returns CDR1 LNHDA and CDR2 SQIVND (reference sequence). CDR3 bases: TGTGCCAGTAGGGACAGGGCCATAAGCTCCTACGAGCAGTACTTC. Its translation: CASRDRAISSYEQYF.

This clone was counted once. This sample also contains other DNA sequences that code for the same CDR3. The chain carries TRBV6-5 and TRBJ2-1; D is uncertain. The V end was cut by 5 bases, the J end by 6 bases, with 5 bases between. The germline V gene encodes CDR1 MNHEY and CDR2 SVGAGI. This CDR3 spans 11 amino acids. This CDR3 is CASSHSNEQFF. CDR3 coding DNA: TGTGCCAGCAGTCACAGCAATGAGCAGTTCTTC.

The count of this clone is one. V is TRBV28 and J is TRBJ2-5; TRBD2 matches at 7 bases. This CDR3 has 14 amino acids. CDR1 is MDHEN and CDR2 is SYDVKM in the germline V gene. Losses at the gene ends were 6 bases for V and 5 bases for J; bases not matched to a gene: 9. The CDR3 reads CASSTGGLLETQYF. The CDR3 DNA reads as TGTGCCAGCAGCACCGGGGGGTTGTTGGAGACCCAGTACTTC.

The rearrangement links TRBV6-6 to TRBJ2-7; no firm D call. CDR3 size: 14 residues. The V end lost 0 bases, the J end lost 1 base, and 7 bases lay between the germline ends. The V gene's germline CDR1 is MNHNY and CDR2 SVGAGI (reference sequence). The CDR3 region is CASSYSEISYEQYF. CDR3 coding DNA: TGTGCCAGCAGTTACTCGGAAATTTCCTACGAGCAGTACTTC.

The rearrangement joins TRBV7-6 to TRBJ1-4; D call uncertain. The CDR3 runs to 16 residues. Germline V CDR1 and CDR2: SGHVS, FNYEAQ. Between the trimmed V and J ends, which lost 5 bases and 3 bases, there was a span of 16 bases. CDR3 DNA sequence: TGTGCCAGCAGCCCCCGGAGGGTTGGGGCTAATGAAAAACTGTTTTTT. Protein: CASSPRRVGANEKLFF.

This chain joins TRBV10-2 and TRBJ2-3; no firm D call. V lost 4 bases and J lost 0, with 14 bases in between. The CDR3 length is 16 residues. Germline loops: CDR1 WSHSY, CDR2 SAAADI. The chain's CDR3 is CASSVGRHPSTDTQYF. The CDR3 DNA sequence: TGCGCCAGCAGTGTCGGGCGGCACCCAAGCACAGATACGCAGTATTTT.

The gene calls are TRBV18 and TRBJ2-3, with D perhaps TRBD2 (6 bases). Per germline, CDR1 KGHSH and CDR2 LQKENI. Trimming took 3 bases from V and 3 from J, leaving 10 bases between them. The CDR3 consists of 14 residues. The CDR3: CASSPGLETDTQYF. The DNA of the CDR3 is TGTGCCAGCTCACCGGGACTCGAGACAGATACGCAGTATTTT.

This clone occurred once. The chain links TRBV5-1 to TRBJ2-3; 11 bases align to TRBD2. There are 17 residues in the CDR3. J was trimmed by 2 bases and V by 1 base; bases with no gene match: 6. Looked up from germline, CDR1 is SGHRS and CDR2 is YFSETQ. The CDR3 bases are TGCGCCAGCAGCTTGCCCGGGACTAGCGGAGCCACAGATACGCAGTATTTT. It encodes CASSLPGTSGATDTQYF.

This clone is a singleton in its sample. The V gene is TRBV5-6, the J gene TRBJ2-1; 7 nucleotides line up with TRBD2. J gave up 12 bases and V 4 bases, and 10 bases lay outside the gene matches. Germline V CDR1 and CDR2: SGHDT, YYEEEE. This CDR3 is 13 amino acids long. CDR3 sequence reads: CASSLSGRRSQFF. Here the CDR3 DNA reads TGTGCCAGCAGCCTTAGCGGGCGGAGGTCGCAGTTCTTC.